This T cell receptor beta chain derives from a study of blood T cell repertoires in COVID-19. The ends were cut back, 3 bases at V and 18 bases at J, with 12 bases in the middle. This CDR3 has 11 residues. Germline V gene lookup returns CDR1 ENHRY and CDR2 SYGVKD. Method: immunoSEQ multiplex PCR; TCRdb's copy keeps in-frame clones and lacks some. Among under 200,000 clones listed, roughly 81% were seen once. Sample: peripheral blood. The V and J genes are TRBV10-3 and TRBJ1-6; no clear D. The receptor's source is a woman between 50 and 59 years old with COVID-19, enrolled during active disease. The CDR3 is CAISDGRQAHF. CDR3 DNA: TGTGCCATCAGTGACGGCAGGCAAGCCCACTTT.